These T cell receptor beta chains were read from a single sample in a study of low-dose radiotherapy and immunotherapy resistance in tumors. TCRdb re-analysed the reads in MiXCR, keeping a single row per CDR3 protein. The sample holds tens of thousands of distinct CDR3 sequences, under 25% seen once. The material sequenced was PBMCs, taken after low-dose radiotherapy plus immunotherapy. Receptor source: a female donor with ovarian cancer. Each CDR3 is given with its conserved first and last residue. D genes are given only for firm matches. Clone sizes are given selectively: once, few, many, or a class where the clone is expanded.

j_gene: TRBJ2-7
d_gene: TRBD2
v_gene: TRBV6-5
abundance: many
CDR3aa: CASSDPAGRREEQYF
CDR3nt: TGTGCCAGCAGTGATCCAGCGGGACGGAGGGAAGAGCAGTACTTC

j_gene: TRBJ2-5
d_gene: .
v_gene: TRBV7-2
abundance: .
CDR3aa: CASRAGLETQYF
CDR3nt: TGTGCCAGCAGGGCGGGGTTGGAGACCCAGTACTTC

j_gene: TRBJ1-2
d_gene: .
v_gene: TRBV20-1
abundance: .
CDR3aa: CSARTGSSGYTF
CDR3nt: TGCAGTGCTCGTACAGGGAGTAGTGGCTACACCTTC

j_gene: TRBJ2-7
d_gene: .
v_gene: TRBV28
abundance: medium-sized
CDR3aa: CASSPGPGVGYEQYF
CDR3nt: TGTGCCAGCAGTCCAGGGCCCGGGGTAGGCTACGAGCAGTACTTC

j_gene: TRBJ2-3
d_gene: TRBD2
v_gene: TRBV9
abundance: many
CDR3aa: CASSLSGGVSDTQYF
CDR3nt: TGTGCCAGCAGCCTGAGCGGGGGGGTTTCAGATACGCAGTATTTT

j_gene: TRBJ1-2
d_gene: .
v_gene: TRBV27
abundance: many
CDR3aa: CASSPIMRDGYTF
CDR3nt: TGTGCCAGCAGCCCAATTATGAGGGACGGCTACACCTTC

j_gene: TRBJ1-1
d_gene: .
v_gene: TRBV4-1
abundance: many
CDR3aa: CASSRTLTENTEAFF
CDR3nt: TGCGCCAGCAGCCGAACCCTTACAGAGAACACTGAAGCTTTCTTT

j_gene: TRBJ2-1
d_gene: .
v_gene: TRBV3-1
abundance: many
CDR3aa: CASSPKSGNEQFF
CDR3nt: TGTGCCAGCAGCCCCAAAAGCGGAAATGAGCAGTTCTTC

j_gene: TRBJ2-7
d_gene: TRBD2
v_gene: TRBV29-1
abundance: many
CDR3aa: CSVGGRFPYEQYF
CDR3nt: TGCAGCGTTGGCGGGAGATTCCCCTACGAGCAGTACTTC

j_gene: TRBJ1-2
d_gene: TRBD1
v_gene: TRBV27
abundance: many
CDR3aa: CASTGQGLHTF
CDR3nt: TGTGCCAGCACCGGACAGGGGTTACACACCTTC

j_gene: TRBJ2-2
d_gene: .
v_gene: TRBV6-5
abundance: many
CDR3aa: CASSYFGTNTGELFF
CDR3nt: TGTGCCAGCAGTTACTTTGGGACGAACACCGGGGAGCTGTTTTTT

j_gene: TRBJ2-3
d_gene: .
v_gene: TRBV20-1
abundance: many
CDR3aa: CSAHSPSTDTQYF
CDR3nt: TGCAGTGCCCACTCCCCATCCACAGATACGCAGTATTTT

j_gene: TRBJ2-7
d_gene: .
v_gene: TRBV7-9
abundance: .
CDR3aa: CASSQSPEQYF
CDR3nt: TGTGCCAGCAGCCAGTCCCCGGAGCAGTACTTC

j_gene: TRBJ1-6
d_gene: TRBD1
v_gene: TRBV28
abundance: many
CDR3aa: CASRVTGTGFNSPLHF
CDR3nt: TGTGCCAGCAGGGTAACCGGGACAGGGTTTAATTCACCCCTCCACTTT

j_gene: TRBJ2-7
d_gene: .
v_gene: TRBV20-1
abundance: many
CDR3aa: CSAMQGTSYEQYF
CDR3nt: TGCAGTGCTATGCAGGGGACCTCCTACGAGCAGTACTTC

j_gene: TRBJ2-1
d_gene: .
v_gene: TRBV28
abundance: .
CDR3aa: CASSQDYNEQFF
CDR3nt: TGTGCCAGCAGTCAGGACTACAATGAGCAGTTCTTC

j_gene: TRBJ1-1
d_gene: .
v_gene: TRBV27
abundance: few
CDR3aa: CASSPWLTRDTEAFF
CDR3nt: TGTGCCAGCAGTCCCTGGTTGACGCGGGACACTGAAGCTTTCTTT

j_gene: TRBJ1-3
d_gene: TRBD1
v_gene: TRBV5-4
abundance: medium-sized
CDR3aa: CASRSGTDSGNTIYF
CDR3nt: TGTGCCAGCAGGTCCGGGACAGACTCTGGAAACACCATATATTTT

j_gene: TRBJ1-1
d_gene: .
v_gene: TRBV29-1
abundance: many
CDR3aa: CSVPSTPQGYHTEAFF
CDR3nt: TGCAGCGTTCCCTCGACCCCCCAGGGATATCACACTGAAGCTTTCTTT

j_gene: TRBJ2-1
d_gene: .
v_gene: TRBV5-1
abundance: many
CDR3aa: CASSTRQKSYNEQFF
CDR3nt: TGCGCCAGCAGCACGAGACAGAAATCCTACAATGAGCAGTTCTTC

j_gene: TRBJ2-7
d_gene: TRBD2
v_gene: TRBV5-1
abundance: many
CDR3aa: CASSWRFGGSPAYEQYF
CDR3nt: TGCGCCAGCAGCTGGCGCTTCGGCGGGAGTCCCGCCTACGAGCAGTACTTC

j_gene: TRBJ2-1
d_gene: .
v_gene: TRBV6-2/TRBV6-3
abundance: .
CDR3aa: CASSPLRRGRYEQFF
CDR3nt: TGTGCCAGCAGCCCGCTCCGCAGGGGGAGGTATGAGCAGTTCTTC